This entry features one T cell receptor (beta chain) sequence. Its antigen is unidentified. The sample belongs to a study of OX40 agonist ivuxolimab in advanced cancers. Study information: Those enrolled were 82.7% male, with a mean age of around 57 years and ages from about 20 to 79. Treatment received earlier with anti-PD-1, anti-PD-L1 or anti-CTLA-4 agents was allowed, and around 36% had some. Study-wide points: Among expanded peripheral T cells, antigen specificity went undetermined. On average, CD8+ T cells had more expanded clones than CD4+.

This table comes from immunoSEQ multiplex PCR, and its TCRdb copy is limited to in-frame clones, with some not included. The sample has 50,000 to 65,000 clones, around nine tenths seen once. The ends lost 2 bases at V and 11 bases at J; junction bases unmatched: 10. CDR3 size: 15 residues. Germline values: CDR1 SNHLY, CDR2 FYNNEI. The rearrangement joins TRBV2 to TRBJ2-5, with 11 bases lining up with TRBD2. The receptor comes from an adult with an advanced solid tumor such as melanoma, head and neck, liver or kidney cancer. The source was CD4+ or CD8+ T cells sorted from blood, collected in a trial of the OX40 agonist ivuxolimab. In nucleotides, the CDR3 is TGTGCCAGCAGTGAATTAGCGGGAGGGCCGGGAGAGCAGTACTTC. It yields the protein CASSELAGGPGEQYF.